This entry is about one T cell receptor (beta chain). HIV-positive participants were all treated in the United States. The sample is drawn from a study of long-term antiretroviral therapy in people with HIV. The libraries were made with immunoSEQ v3.0 at survey level. TCRdb's copy holds only in-frame clones and misses some; the assay was immunoSEQ multiplex PCR. The table lists tens of thousands of clones, 75% to 90% of them singletons. Germline V CDR1 and CDR2: SEHNR, FQNEAQ (reference sequence). The CDR3 is 17 residues long. Trimming removed 2 bases from V and 0 bases from J, with 14 bases in between.

The sequence was obtained from a man between 45 and 60 years old with HIV. This rearrangement joins TRBV7-9 to TRBJ2-4; unclear D gene. The starting material was unsorted PBMCs, obtained 2.9 years after starting antiretroviral therapy. The CDR3 nucleotides are TGTGCCAGCAGCTTACCCCCAAGCGTCGAAGCCAAAAACATTCAGTACTTC. This codes for CASSLPPSVEAKNIQYF.